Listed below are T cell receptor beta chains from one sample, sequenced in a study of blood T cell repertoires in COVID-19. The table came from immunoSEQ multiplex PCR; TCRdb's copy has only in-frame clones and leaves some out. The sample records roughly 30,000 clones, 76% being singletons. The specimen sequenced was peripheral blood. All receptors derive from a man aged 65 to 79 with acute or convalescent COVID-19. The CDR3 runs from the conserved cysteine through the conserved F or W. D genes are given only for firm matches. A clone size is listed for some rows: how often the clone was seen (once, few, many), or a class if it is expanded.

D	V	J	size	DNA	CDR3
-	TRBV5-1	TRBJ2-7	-	TGCGCCAGCAGCTCCGGGAACAGGGCGACCTACGAGCAGTACTTC	CASSSGNRATYEQYF
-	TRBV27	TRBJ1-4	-	TGTGCCAGCAGTTTTTCCCCCCGGGAAAAACTGTTTTTT	CASSFSPREKLFF
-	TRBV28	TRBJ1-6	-	TGTGCCAGCACCGGTGTAGGGAGCTCCTATAATTCACCCCTCCACTTT	CASTGVGSSYNSPLHF
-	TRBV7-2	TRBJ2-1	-	TGTGCCAGCAGCTTATGGTCTTCTTCTAACAATGAGCAGTTCTTC	CASSLWSSSNNEQFF
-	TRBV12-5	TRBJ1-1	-	TGTGCTAGTGGCCAGACAGCTAACACTGAAGCTTTCTTT	CASGQTANTEAFF
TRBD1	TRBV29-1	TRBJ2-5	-	TGCAGCGTTCGAACAACAGGGGGAGAGACCCAGTACTTC	CSVRTTGGETQYF
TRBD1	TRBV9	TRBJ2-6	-	TGTGCCAGCAGCGCCACTCTACAGGGGGCAGGGGCCAACGTCCTGACTTTC	CASSATLQGAGANVLTF
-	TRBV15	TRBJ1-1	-	TGTGCCACCAGCAGAGGAGGAGGGGGGGCTCGAGCTTTCTTT	CATSRGGGGARAFF
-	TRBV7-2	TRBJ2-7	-	TGTGCCAGCAGCCCCCAATTTGGTAGCGGCTACGAGCAGTACTTC	CASSPQFGSGYEQYF
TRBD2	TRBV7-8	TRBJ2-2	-	TGTGCCAGCAGCTTAGGCCTAGCGGGAGGGTACACCGGGGAGCTGTTTTTT	CASSLGLAGGYTGELFF
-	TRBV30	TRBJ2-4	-	TGTGCCTGGAGGTTGGGAATAGGGGGAAAAAACATTCAGTACTTC	CAWRLGIGGKNIQYF
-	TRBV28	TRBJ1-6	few	TGTGCCAGCAACTTCCGGACTGGGAGGGATTCACCCCTCCACTTT	CASNFRTGRDSPLHF
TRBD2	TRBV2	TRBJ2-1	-	TGTGCCAGCAGTGTCGAGGGACTAGGAGGCAATGAGCAGTTCTTC	CASSVEGLGGNEQFF
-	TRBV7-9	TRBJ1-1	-	TGTGCCAGCAGATATACAGGGAAGGCTTTCTTT	CASRYTGKAFF
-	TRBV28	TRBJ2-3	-	TGTGCCAGCTGCCGGGACACATCCACAGATACGCAGTATTTT	CASCRDTSTDTQYF
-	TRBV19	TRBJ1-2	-	TGTGCCAGTAGTATAGCGCGGGACGGACTCTATGGCTACACCTTC	CASSIARDGLYGYTF
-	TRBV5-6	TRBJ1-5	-	TGTGCCAGCGCCCGGAGGGGGGGCCCTAGCAATCAGCCCCAGCATTTT	CASARRGGPSNQPQHF
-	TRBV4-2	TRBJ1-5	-	TGTGCCAGCAGCCAAGATGGTGGGATGTCGGGAAAGCCCCAGCATTTT	CASSQDGGMSGKPQHF
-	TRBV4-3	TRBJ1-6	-	TGCGCCAGCAGCCAAGGGGGAGAGGCCCTCCACTTT	CASSQGGEALHF
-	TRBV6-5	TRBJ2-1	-	TGTGCCAGCAGTTCAAATCGACTCAACAATGAGCAGTTCTTC	CASSSNRLNNEQFF
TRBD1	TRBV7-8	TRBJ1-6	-	TGTGCCAGCAGCCCCGGGACAGGGAGTTGGAATTCACCCCTCCACTTT	CASSPGTGSWNSPLHF
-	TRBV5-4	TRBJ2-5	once	TGTGCCAGCAGCTTCTCTGGGCCAGAGACCCAGTACTTC	CASSFSGPETQYF
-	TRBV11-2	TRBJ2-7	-	TGTGCCAGCAGCCTCTTAATCGACAGTCAAATCTCCTACGAGCAGTACTTC	CASSLLIDSQISYEQYF
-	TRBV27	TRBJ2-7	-	TGTGCCAGCAGTTTAAGCAGAGGATCCTTGGGTGAGCAGTACTTC	CASSLSRGSLGEQYF
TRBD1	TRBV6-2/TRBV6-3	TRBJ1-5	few	TGTGCCAGCACCTACTCCGGACAGGGGAATTCGGGTCAGCCCCAGCATTTT	CASTYSGQGNSGQPQHF
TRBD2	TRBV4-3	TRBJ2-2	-	TGCGCCAGCAGCCAAGGGGGGGGATTCACCGGGGAGCTGTTTTTT	CASSQGGGFTGELFF
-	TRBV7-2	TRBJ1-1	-	TGTGCCAGCAGCATTCAGAGGACTGAAGCTTTCTTT	CASSIQRTEAFF
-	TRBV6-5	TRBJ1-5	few	TGTGCCACCCTTAAGCTAGATCAGCCCCAGCATTTT	CATLKLDQPQHF
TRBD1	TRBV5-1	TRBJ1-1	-	TGCGCCAGCAGCTGGACAGGGCCGAACACTGAAGCTTTCTTT	CASSWTGPNTEAFF
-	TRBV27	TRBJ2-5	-	TGTGCCAGCAGTTTATCACCCGATTGGCAGGAGACCCAGTACTTC	CASSLSPDWQETQYF
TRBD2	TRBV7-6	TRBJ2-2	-	TGTGCCAGCAGCTTAAGAGGTCTAGCGGATACCACCGGGGAGCTGTTTTTT	CASSLRGLADTTGELFF
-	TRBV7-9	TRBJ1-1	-	TGTGCCAGCAGCTCTGACCATGGATCATCCGGGGCTTTCTTT	CASSSDHGSSGAFF
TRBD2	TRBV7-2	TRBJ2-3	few	TGTGCCAGCAGCCCCTCACTAGCGGGGACTACAGATACGCAGTATTTT	CASSPSLAGTTDTQYF
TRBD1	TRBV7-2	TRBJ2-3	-	TGTGCCAGCAGCCGCCAAGGGACAGGGGGCGCAGATACGCAGTATTTT	CASSRQGTGGADTQYF
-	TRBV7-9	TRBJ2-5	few	TGTGCCAGCAGTTTTAGACTGGCGGGGAAAGAGACCCAGTACTTC	CASSFRLAGKETQYF
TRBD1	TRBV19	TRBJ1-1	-	TGTGCCAGTAGTATAGTCGTGACAGGGGGGACTGAAGCTTTCTTT	CASSIVVTGGTEAFF
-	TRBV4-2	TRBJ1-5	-	TGTGCCAGCAGCCAACCTCATACCGCAGGGGTCCAGCCCCAGCATTTT	CASSQPHTAGVQPQHF
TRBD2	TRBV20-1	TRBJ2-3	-	TGCAGTGCTAGTGACAGAGCGGCTAGCGGGGGATTTTACGATACGCAGTATTTT	CSASDRAASGGFYDTQYF
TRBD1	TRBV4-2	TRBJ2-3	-	TGTGCCAGCAGCCAACTACTGGGACAGGCGGGAATAGGCACAGATACGCAGTATTTT	CASSQLLGQAGIGTDTQYF
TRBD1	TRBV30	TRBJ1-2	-	TGTGCCTGGAGTCCAGGACAGGGGAACTATGGCTACACCTTC	CAWSPGQGNYGYTF
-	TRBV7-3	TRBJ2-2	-	TGTGCCAGCAGCTTAGACCTAGACACCGGGGAGCTGTTTTTT	CASSLDLDTGELFF
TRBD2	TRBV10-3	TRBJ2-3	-	TGTGCCATCAGTGATACTAGCGGGAGGCGCACAGATACGCAGTATTTT	CAISDTSGRRTDTQYF